The count of the clone carrying this TCR beta chain is one. These data come from a study of cytomegalovirus exposure and HLA in healthy donors. CDR1 is GTSNPN and CDR2 is SVGIG in the germline V gene (reference sequence). This CDR3 region has 14 residues. Trimming took off 0 bases at V and 0 bases at J, with 6 bases between the two ends. TCRdb's copy holds only in-frame clones and misses some; the assay was immunoSEQ multiplex PCR. The data contain about 120,000 clones, roughly nine tenths of them singletons. The sequencing sample was made of PBMCs. The clonotype was recovered from a man between 18 and 35 years old in good health and CMV-seropositive. V gene TRBV30 combines with J gene TRBJ1-3; no reliable D call. The CDR3 region is CAWSVPSSGNTIYF. CDR3 coding DNA: TGTGCCTGGAGTGTACCCAGCTCTGGAAACACCATATATTTT.